A single TCR beta chain is shown here with its context. This clonotype came up many times. Its specific antigen is unknown. There are no base qualities to consult, and no much larger clone falls within one base. With the library built for alpha chains, this beta chain is off target and its frequency is not meaningful. This specimen belongs to a study of spatial heterogeneity in lung cancer (dated by TCRdb to between 2018 and 2020). For context, the study as a whole: Beta-chain transcripts were consistently detected in greater numbers than alpha-chain transcripts, which likely reflected higher beta-chain transcript abundance. At surgery, over 200 tumor regions, around 65 matched nontumor lung samples and 56 PBMC samples were TCR-sequenced for both alpha and beta chains. Nonsynonymous mutation counts, determined by whole-exome sequencing of tumor tissue, were related to features of the TCR repertoire. In the raw uncorrected reads, each unique combination of TCR and UMI appeared more than ten times on average. TCR alpha and beta repertoires were quantitatively compared across multiple tumor regions, matched nontumor lung and blood in non-small cell lung cancer. In tumor regions, TCR transcript counts showed a strong correlation with a T cell transcriptional module score from matched bulk RNA-seq.

In light of the paper, this sample's time point label describes: sample taken at primary tumor resection. Donors were approximately 72 patients with early-stage, untreated non-small cell lung cancer from the lung TRACERx cohort. Whole RNA extracted from tumor and nontumor lung tissue, or from cryopreserved PBMC samples, was used for TCR sequencing without cell sorting. Only patients for whom sufficient RNA was available from at least two tumor regions were selected for TCR sequencing. Before selection, tumor and adjacent nontumor lung specimens were reviewed by a lung pathologist. Between the V and J ends, shortened by 10 bases and 7 bases respectively, the junction contains 10 bases. The CDR3 contains 11 residues, cysteine and phenylalanine counted. The retained sequence is limited to the CDR3, 33 bases, with the frame set at the first base. CDR1 KGHDR and CDR2 SFDVKD are derived from the germline V gene.

Summary of the overall study and its limitations: Confirming at a functional level the hypothesis that regional TCRs recognize regional mutations was considered to require additional single-cell paired TCR alpha and beta sequencing. TCR-seq coverage of tumor T cells was estimated at only about 7% for alpha chains and 12% to 15% for beta chains. The count of ubiquitous expanded TCRs correlated with the count of ubiquitous nonsynonymous mutations, and the count of regional expanded TCRs correlated with the count of regional nonsynonymous mutations. The tumor nonsynonymous mutation count correlated with the number of expanded alpha and beta TCRs within the tumor.

Library creation used 5' RACE. TCRdb lists the instrument as NextSeq 500. To allow correction of PCR and sequencing errors, the TCR library protocol tagged every TCR cDNA molecule with a unique molecular identifier. The source study handled its data this way. TCR identification, UMI-based error correction and CDR3 extraction were all carried out with Decombinator tools. TCRs above a frequency of 2 per 1,000, corresponding to the top 1% of the tumor frequency distribution, were defined as expanded. Expanded tumor TCRs statistically deemed absent (corrected P<0.05) from at least one tumor region were classed as regional, and all other expanded tumor TCRs were classed as ubiquitous. Rényi diversity was computed with the R vegan package after subsampling each repertoire 100 times to 5,000 TCRs. To build CDR3 similarity networks, amino acid triplet string-kernel similarity was used, and CDR3s were connected when their pairwise similarity was above 0.82. TCRdb reprocessed the public reads (quality trimming at Q25 with fastp, clone calling with MiXCR) and kept in-frame beta chains. Rows with one shared CDR3 protein collapse into an entry with the most common genes and DNA. It is TCRdb's table, rather than the study itself, that gives the V and J calls and clone size. This sample gives 11,000 to 15,000 distinct CDR3 sequences in total; around 5% of them show up just once. The leading ten clones occupy 15% to 20% of the sample.

The sample consisted of lung tumor tissue, taken at surgery. The sequence links TRBV24-1 to TRBJ1-5; confidence is insufficient to name the D gene. The source of this sequence is a female donor with early-stage non-small cell lung cancer. In nucleotide form, the sequence is TGTGCCACAGGGCAACGGCAGCCCCAGCATTTT. Protein translation: CATGQRQPQHF.